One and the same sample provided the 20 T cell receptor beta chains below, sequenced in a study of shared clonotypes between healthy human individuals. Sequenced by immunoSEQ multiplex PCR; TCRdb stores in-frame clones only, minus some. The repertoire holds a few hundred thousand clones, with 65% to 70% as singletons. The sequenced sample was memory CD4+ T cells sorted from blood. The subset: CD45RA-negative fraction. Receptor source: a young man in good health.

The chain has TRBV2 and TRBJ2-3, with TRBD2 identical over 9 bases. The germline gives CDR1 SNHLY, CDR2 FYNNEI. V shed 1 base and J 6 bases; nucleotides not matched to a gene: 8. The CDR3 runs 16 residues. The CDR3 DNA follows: TGTGCCAGCAGTGAAGATGGCGGGAGGGCCTCGGATACGCAGTATTTT. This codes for CASSEDGGRASDTQYF.

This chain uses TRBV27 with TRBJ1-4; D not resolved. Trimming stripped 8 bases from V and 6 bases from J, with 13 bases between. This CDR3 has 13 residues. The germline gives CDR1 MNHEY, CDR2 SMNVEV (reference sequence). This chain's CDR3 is CASQKTIYEKLFF. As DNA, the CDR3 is TGTGCCAGCCAAAAAACGATATATGAAAAACTGTTTTTT.

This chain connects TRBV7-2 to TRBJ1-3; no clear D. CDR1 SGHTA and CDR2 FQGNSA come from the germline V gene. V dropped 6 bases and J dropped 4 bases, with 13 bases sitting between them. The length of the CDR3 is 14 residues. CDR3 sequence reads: CASSPRSGGNTIYF. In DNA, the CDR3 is TGTGCCAGCAGTCCGCGGAGCGGGGGAAACACCATATATTTT.

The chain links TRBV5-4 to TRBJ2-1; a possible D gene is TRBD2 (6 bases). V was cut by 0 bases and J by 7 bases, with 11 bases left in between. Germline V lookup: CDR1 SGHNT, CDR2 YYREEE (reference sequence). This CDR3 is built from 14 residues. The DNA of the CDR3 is TGTGCCAGCAGCTTGGGACCTCGGGGGAATGAGCAGTTCTTC. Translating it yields CASSLGPRGNEQFF.

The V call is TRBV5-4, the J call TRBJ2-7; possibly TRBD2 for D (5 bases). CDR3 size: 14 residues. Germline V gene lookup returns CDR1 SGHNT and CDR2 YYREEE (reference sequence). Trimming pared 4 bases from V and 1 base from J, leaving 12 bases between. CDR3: CASSPQGGSYEQYF. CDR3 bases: TGTGCCAGCAGCCCCCAAGGAGGTTCCTACGAGCAGTACTTC.

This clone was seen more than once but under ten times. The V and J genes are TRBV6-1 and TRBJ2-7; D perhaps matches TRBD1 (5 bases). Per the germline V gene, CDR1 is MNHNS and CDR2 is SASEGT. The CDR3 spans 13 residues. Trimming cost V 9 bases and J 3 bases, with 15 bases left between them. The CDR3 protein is CASSQGIHYEQYF. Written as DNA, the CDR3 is TGTGCCAGTTCCCAGGGCATCCACTACGAGCAGTACTTC.

The CDR3 DNA follows: TGTGCCAGTAGCTCGTGGCGGGACAGGAGGGACAATGAGCAGTTCTTC. Its protein is CASSSWRDRRDNEQFF. V and J are TRBV19 and TRBJ2-1, with TRBD1 matching 8 bases. CDR1 and CDR2 from the germline V gene are LNHDA and SQIVND (reference sequence). This CDR3 is 16 amino acids long. The junction had 12 bases not matched to a gene; V was cut back by 6 bases and J by 5 bases.

CDR3 residues: CASSQEAGELFF. The CDR3 DNA sequence: TGCGCCAGCAGCCAAGAGGCCGGGGAGCTGTTTTTT. The V call is TRBV4-3, the J call TRBJ2-2, with no clear D. Looked up from germline, CDR1 is LGHNA and CDR2 is YSLEER. The CDR3 totals 12 residues. V lost 0 bases to trimming and J lost 6 bases, with 2 bases between them.

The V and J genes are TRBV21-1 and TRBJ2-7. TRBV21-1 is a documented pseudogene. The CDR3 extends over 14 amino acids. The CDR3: CASSKACLPYEQYF. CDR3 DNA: TGTGCCAGCAGCAAAGCTTGCTTACCCTACGAGCAGTACTTC.

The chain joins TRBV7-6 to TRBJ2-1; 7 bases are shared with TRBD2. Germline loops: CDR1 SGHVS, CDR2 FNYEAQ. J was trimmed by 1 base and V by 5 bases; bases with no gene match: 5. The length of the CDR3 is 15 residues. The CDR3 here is CASSMTSLSYNEQFF. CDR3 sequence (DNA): TGTGCCAGCAGCATGACTAGCTTGTCCTACAATGAGCAGTTCTTC. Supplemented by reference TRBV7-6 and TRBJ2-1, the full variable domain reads GAGVSQSPRYKVTKRGQDVALRCDPISGHVSLYWYRQALGQGPEFLTYFNYEAQQDKSGLPNDRFSAERPEGSISTLTIQRTEQRDSAMYRCASSMTSLSYNEQFFGPGTRLTVL.

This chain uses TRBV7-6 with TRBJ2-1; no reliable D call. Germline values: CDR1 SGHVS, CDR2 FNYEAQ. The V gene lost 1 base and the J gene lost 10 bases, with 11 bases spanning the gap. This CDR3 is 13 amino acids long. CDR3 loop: CASSLGSVGEQFF. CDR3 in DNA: TGTGCCAGCAGCTTAGGTTCAGTAGGCGAGCAGTTCTTC.

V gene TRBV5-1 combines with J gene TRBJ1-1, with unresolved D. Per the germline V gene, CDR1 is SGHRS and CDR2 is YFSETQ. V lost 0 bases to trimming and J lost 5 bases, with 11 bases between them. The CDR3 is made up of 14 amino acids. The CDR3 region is CASSLAQSGTEAFF. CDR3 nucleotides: TGCGCCAGCAGCTTGGCACAGTCTGGGACTGAAGCTTTCTTT.

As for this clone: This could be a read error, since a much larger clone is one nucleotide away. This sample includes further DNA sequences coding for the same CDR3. The CDR3 here is CASRSGSEQYF. Written as DNA, the CDR3 is TGCGCCAGCCGTAGCGGGAGCGAGCAGTACTTC. The genes are TRBV6-5 and TRBJ2-7, with TRBD2 matching over 9 bases. Germline V gives CDR1 MNHEY, CDR2 SVGAGI. The length of the CDR3 is 11 residues.

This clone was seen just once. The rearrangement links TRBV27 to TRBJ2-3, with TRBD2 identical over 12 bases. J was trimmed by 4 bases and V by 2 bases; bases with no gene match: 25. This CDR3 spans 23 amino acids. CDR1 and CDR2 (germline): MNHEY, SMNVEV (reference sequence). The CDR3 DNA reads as TGTGCCAGCAGTTTAACCCCACCTCGCGGGCTAGCGGGAGGGTGGAGAGAGGCAGATACGCAGTATTTT. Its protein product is CASSLTPPRGLAGGWREADTQYF.

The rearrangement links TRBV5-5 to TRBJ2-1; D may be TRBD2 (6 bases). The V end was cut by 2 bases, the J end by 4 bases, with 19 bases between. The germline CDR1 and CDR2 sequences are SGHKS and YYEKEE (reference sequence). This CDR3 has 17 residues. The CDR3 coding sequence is TGTGCCAGCAGCTTAAGGATTGGGGCTAGCGCTTACAATGAGCAGTTCTTC. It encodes CASSLRIGASAYNEQFF. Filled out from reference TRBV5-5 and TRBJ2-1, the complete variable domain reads DAGVTQSPTHLIKTRGQQVTLRCSPISGHKSVSWYQQVLGQGPQFIFQYYEKEERGRGNFPDRFSARQFPNYSSELNVNALLLGDSALYLCASSLRIGASAYNEQFFGPGTRLTVL.

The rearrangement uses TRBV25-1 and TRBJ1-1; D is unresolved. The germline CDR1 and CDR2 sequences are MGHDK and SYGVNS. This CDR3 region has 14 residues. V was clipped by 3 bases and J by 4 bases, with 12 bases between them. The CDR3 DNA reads TGTGCCAGCAGTGATACGGGGATGGTCACTGAAGCTTTCTTT. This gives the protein CASSDTGMVTEAFF.

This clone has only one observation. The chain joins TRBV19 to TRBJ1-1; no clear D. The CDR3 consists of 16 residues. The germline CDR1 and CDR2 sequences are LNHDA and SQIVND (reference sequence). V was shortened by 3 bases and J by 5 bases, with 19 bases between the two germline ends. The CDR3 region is CASSIMAGRGETEAFF. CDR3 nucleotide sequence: TGTGCCAGTAGTATTATGGCAGGCAGAGGCGAGACTGAAGCTTTCTTT.

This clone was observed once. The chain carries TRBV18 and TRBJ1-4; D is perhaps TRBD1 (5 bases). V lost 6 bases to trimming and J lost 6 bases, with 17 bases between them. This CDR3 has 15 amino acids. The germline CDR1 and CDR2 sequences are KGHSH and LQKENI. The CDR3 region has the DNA TGTGCCAGCTCGCAGGGAGGAGGTGAATATGAAAAACTGTTTTTT. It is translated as CASSQGGGEYEKLFF.

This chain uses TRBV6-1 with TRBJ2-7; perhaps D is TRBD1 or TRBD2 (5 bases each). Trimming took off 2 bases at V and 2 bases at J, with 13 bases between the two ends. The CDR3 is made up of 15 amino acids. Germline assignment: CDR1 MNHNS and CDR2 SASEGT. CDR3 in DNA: TGTGCCAGCAGTGAATGGGGGACCGAGACCTACGAGCAGTACTTC. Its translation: CASSEWGTETYEQYF.

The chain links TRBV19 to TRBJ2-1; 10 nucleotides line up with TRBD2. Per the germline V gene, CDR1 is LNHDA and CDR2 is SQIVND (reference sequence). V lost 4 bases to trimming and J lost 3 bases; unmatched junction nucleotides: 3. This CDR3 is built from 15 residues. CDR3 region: CASSSSGRNYNEQFF. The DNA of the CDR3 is TGTGCCAGTAGTAGTAGCGGGAGGAACTACAATGAGCAGTTCTTC. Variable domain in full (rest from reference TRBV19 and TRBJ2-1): DGGITQSPKYLFRKEGQNVTLSCEQNLNHDAMYWYRQDPGQGLRLIYYSQIVNDFQKGDIAEGYSVSREKKESFPLTVTSAQKNPTAFYLCASSSSGRNYNEQFFGPGTRLTVL.